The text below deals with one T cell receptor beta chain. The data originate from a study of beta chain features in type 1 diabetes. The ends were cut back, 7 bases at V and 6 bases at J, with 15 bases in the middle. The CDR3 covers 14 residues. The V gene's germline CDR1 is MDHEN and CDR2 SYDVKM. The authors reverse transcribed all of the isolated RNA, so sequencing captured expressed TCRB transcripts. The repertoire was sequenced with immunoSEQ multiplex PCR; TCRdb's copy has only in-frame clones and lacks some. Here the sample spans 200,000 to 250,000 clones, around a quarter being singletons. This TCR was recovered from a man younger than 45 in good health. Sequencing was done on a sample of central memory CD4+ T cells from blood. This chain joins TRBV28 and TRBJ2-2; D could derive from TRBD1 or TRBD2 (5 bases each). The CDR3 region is CASIEGRPPGELFF. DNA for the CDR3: TGTGCCAGCATAGAGGGGCGTCCTCCCGGGGAGCTGTTTTTT. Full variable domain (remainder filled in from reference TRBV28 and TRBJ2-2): DVKVTQSSRYLVKRTGEKVFLECVQDMDHENMFWYRQDPGLGLRLIYFSYDVKMKEKGDIPEGYSVSREKKERFSLILESASTNQTSMYLCASIEGRPPGELFFGEGSRLTVL.